This entry lists 17 T cell receptor beta chains sequenced from one sample in a study of response to subunit inactivated influenza vaccine. MiXCR, applied by TCRdb to the RT-PCR reads, yields one record per CDR3 protein. Seen here are some 800,000 distinct CDR3 sequences, roughly 20% observed once, and the top ten hold roughly 10%. This specimen consisted of PBMCs from blood, obtained 4 to 6 days after vaccination. The receptors come from a man in his forties or fifties who received an inactivated influenza vaccine.

The chain links TRBV6-2 or TRBV6-3 to TRBJ1-1, with a tentative D call TRBD1 (5 bases). The CDR3 extends over 14 amino acids. With 5 bases removed from V and 8 bases from J, the gap between germline ends came to 18 bases. The germline V gene encodes CDR1 MNHEY and CDR2 SVGEGT. DNA for the CDR3: TGTGCCAGCAGTGCCCGGGACGGGTATGCCGAAGCTTTCTTT. Residues: CASSARDGYAEAFF.

This chain links TRBV5-6 with TRBJ2-1; D gene uncertain. The germline gives CDR1 SGHDT, CDR2 YYEEEE. The CDR3 totals 14 residues. V lost 5 bases and J 1 base, leaving 10 bases between the germline ends. CDR3 DNA: TGTGCCAGCAGAACCGGACGGTCCTACAATGAGCAGTTCTTC. Protein sequence: CASRTGRSYNEQFF.

A few counts support this clonotype. The J gene is TRBJ1-1, the V gene TRBV12-3 or TRBV12-4; TRBD1 might be the D (6 bases). The germline V and J ends were trimmed by 5 bases and 2 bases, with 9 bases remaining between them. The CDR3 is 13 residues long. The CDR3 spells CASSTGHNTEAFF. For the CDR3, the DNA is TGTGCCAGCAGTACGGGACACAACACTGAAGCTTTCTTT.

This chain uses TRBV5-1 with TRBJ2-7; 10 bases agree with TRBD2. CDR3 size: 16 residues. J lost 2 bases, V lost 4 bases, and 9 bases had no gene match. Germline V lookup: CDR1 SGHRS, CDR2 YFSETQ. The CDR3 DNA sequence: TGCGCCAGCAGCCCAAGGACTAGCGGTTCTACCTACGAGCAGTACTTC. Amino acid sequence: CASSPRTSGSTYEQYF.

The genes are TRBV6-5 and TRBJ1-1, with 8 nucleotides matching TRBD1. CDR1 and CDR2 (germline): MNHEY, SVGAGI. The CDR3 sequence is 16 residues long. Trimming cost V 2 bases and J 2 bases; bases outside gene matches: 7. This CDR3 is CASSYVPGTGNTEAFF. Written as DNA, the CDR3 is TGTGCCAGCAGTTACGTCCCCGGGACAGGTAACACTGAAGCTTTCTTT.

In this sample, this clonotype turned up many times. The genes are TRBV12-3 or TRBV12-4 and TRBJ2-5; no clear D gene. The length of the CDR3 is 11 residues. V was pared by 5 bases and J by 4 bases, with 5 bases between. The CDR3 is CASSIRETQYF. The CDR3 DNA reads as TGTGCCAGCAGTATTAGAGAGACCCAGTACTTC.

This clonotype turned up a few times. The chain has TRBV27 and TRBJ2-3; TRBD2 aligns across 14 bases. Looked up from germline, CDR1 is MNHEY and CDR2 is SMNVEV (reference sequence). This CDR3 has 16 residues. V lost 5 bases to trimming and J lost 5 bases; unmatched junction nucleotides: 6. CDR3 protein: CASSRLAGGLEDTQYF. CDR3 nucleotide sequence: TGTGCCAGCAGTAGACTAGCGGGGGGGCTGGAAGATACGCAGTATTTT.

CDR3 sequence: CSARSGRAFDEQYF. The CDR3 nucleotides are TGCAGTGCTAGATCCGGGAGGGCCTTCGACGAGCAGTACTTC. This chain links TRBV20-1 with TRBJ2-7; 8 bases align to TRBD2. The V segment lost 2 bases and the J segment 5 bases; nucleotides outside the gene matches: 8. This CDR3 is built from 14 residues. The germline V gene encodes CDR1 DFQATT and CDR2 SNEGSKA (reference sequence).

This clonotype was detected only a few times. The J gene is TRBJ2-5, the V gene TRBV20-1; 7 bases align to TRBD1. This CDR3 has 16 residues. V was pared by 0 bases and J by 4 bases, with 11 bases of the junction left unmatched. In germline, CDR1 is DFQATT, CDR2 SNEGSKA (reference sequence). The CDR3 loop reads CSARDPVRGWRETQYF. The CDR3 region has the DNA TGCAGTGCTAGAGATCCGGTCAGGGGGTGGAGAGAGACCCAGTACTTC.

The V gene is TRBV12-3 or TRBV12-4, the J gene TRBJ2-5; D is undetermined. The germline V and J ends were trimmed by 3 bases and 4 bases, with 9 bases remaining between them. The CDR3 covers 13 residues. As DNA, the CDR3 is TGTGCCAGCAGTTTTTTCCGGGCAGAGACCCAGTACTTC. Protein: CASSFFRAETQYF.

This clonotype was seen ten or more times. The chain joins TRBV12-3 or TRBV12-4 to TRBJ1-6; 7 bases are shared with TRBD1. V lost 1 base and J lost 7; bases outside the gene matches: 4. This CDR3 comprises 15 residues. The CDR3 spells CASSLGPRGNSPLHF. The CDR3 DNA follows: TGTGCCAGCAGTTTAGGACCCAGGGGGAATTCACCCCTCCACTTT.

The V call is TRBV20-1, the J call TRBJ2-1, with 7 bases identical to TRBD2. The CDR3 spans 16 residues. J gave up 0 bases and V 6 bases, and 11 bases lay outside the gene matches. The germline CDR1 and CDR2 sequences are DFQATT and SNEGSKA (reference sequence). This CDR3 is CSARYSGGVSYNEQFF. DNA for the CDR3: TGCAGTGCGAGATACAGTGGGGGGGTCTCCTACAATGAGCAGTTCTTC.

J is TRBJ1-2 and V is TRBV7-9; D gene unclear. Trimming cost V 0 bases and J 4 bases, with 12 bases left between them. The CDR3 totals 15 residues. The germline V gene has CDR1 SEHNR and CDR2 FQNEAQ (reference sequence). In DNA, the CDR3 is TGTGCCAGCAGCTTAGCGGCAGCCATCTCCTATGGCTACACCTTC. Amino acid sequence: CASSLAAAISYGYTF.

This clonotype was seen a handful of times. V is TRBV20-1 and J is TRBJ1-1; D gene ambiguous. Germline CDR1 and CDR2: DFQATT and SNEGSKA (reference sequence). The CDR3 is 13 residues long. Trimming removed 3 bases from V and 1 base from J, with 9 bases in between. CDR3 loop: CSARAEPNTEAFF. CDR3 bases: TGCAGTGCTAGGGCGGAACCGAACACTGAAGCTTTCTTT.

The chain has TRBV4-3 and TRBJ2-2; 7 bases match TRBD2. This CDR3 is 16 amino acids long. J lost 7 bases, V lost 3 bases, and 11 bases had no gene match. Germline values: CDR1 LGHNA, CDR2 YSLEER. The CDR3 DNA sequence: TGCGCCAGCAGCCACCTTCCCAGCGGGAAGAGCGGGGAGCTGTTTTTT. This gives the protein CASSHLPSGKSGELFF.

This clonotype occurred a few times. This chain links TRBV20-1 with TRBJ2-7; 11 bases fit TRBD1. The J segment lost 6 bases and the V segment lost 6 bases, leaving 10 bases of the junction unmatched. Germline assignment: CDR1 DFQATT and CDR2 SNEGSKA (reference sequence). This CDR3 has 14 residues. This chain's CDR3 is CSAPRPGQGVEQYF. The CDR3 DNA reads as TGCAGTGCCCCAAGGCCGGGACAGGGGGTCGAGCAGTACTTC.

The chain employs TRBV12-3 or TRBV12-4 and TRBJ2-5; TRBD2 aligns across 13 bases. The CDR3 extends over 16 amino acids. Germline trimming cut 7 bases from V and 3 bases from J; bases unmatched to any gene: 8. In DNA, the CDR3 is TGTGCCAGCACCCGAGGACTAGCGGGGGTAAAAGAGACCCAGTACTTC. Residues: CASTRGLAGVKETQYF.